The 29 T cell receptor beta chains below come from one sample, sequenced in a study of blood T cell repertoires in COVID-19. Profiled with immunoSEQ multiplex PCR; TCRdb holds only in-frame clones, not every one. Among around 470,000 clones, roughly 89% were seen once, and the ten largest hold roughly 0.9%. The sequenced material came from peripheral blood. Source of these receptors: a man aged 18 to 29 with COVID-19, enrolled during active disease.

This clone was seen a few times. This chain uses TRBV5-1 with TRBJ1-6; 7 bases are a match to TRBD1. This CDR3 comprises 15 residues. The J segment lost 7 bases and the V segment lost 2 bases, leaving 6 bases of the junction unmatched. Germline V gene lookup returns CDR1 SGHRS and CDR2 YFSETQ. The CDR3 nucleotides read TGCGCCAGCAGCTTACAGGGGCGCGGGAATTCACCCCTCCACTTT. As protein: CASSLQGRGNSPLHF.

As regards this clone: One junction end does not reproduce the germline sequence, and a read error may be involved. The J gene is TRBJ2-3, the V gene TRBV9; D gene ambiguous. Germline V lookup: CDR1 SGDLS, CDR2 YYNGEE. The length of the CDR3 is 11 residues. The chain's CDR3 is CASSPSNVADF. The CDR3 DNA sequence: TGTGCCAGCAGCCCTTCGAACGTCGCGGATTTT.

The V call is TRBV24-1, the J call TRBJ2-5; 11 bases are a match to TRBD2. J was trimmed by 4 bases and V by 2 bases; bases with no gene match: 2. The CDR3 loop spans 15 amino acids. Germline loops: CDR1 KGHDR, CDR2 SFDVKD. Here the CDR3 DNA reads TGTGCCACCAGTGATTCCGGGACTAGCGGAGAGACCCAGTACTTC. Translating it yields CATSDSGTSGETQYF.

The rearrangement joins TRBV7-9 to TRBJ2-1, with D tentatively TRBD1 (6 bases). The CDR3 is 13 residues long. V lost 4 bases, J lost 4 bases, and 8 bases lay in between. Germline assignment: CDR1 SEHNR and CDR2 FQNEAQ (reference sequence). The CDR3 sequence is CASSSGTYNEQFF. The CDR3 nucleotides read TGTGCCAGCAGCTCCGGGACATACAATGAGCAGTTCTTC.

V gene TRBV5-6 combines with J gene TRBJ2-3; 8 bases are a match to TRBD2. The CDR3 length is 13 residues. The ends lost 6 bases at V and 14 bases at J; junction bases unmatched: 14. Germline V gene sequence: CDR1 SGHDT, CDR2 YYEEEE. CDR3 sequence: CASNLAQRELLYF. The CDR3 nucleotides read TGTGCCAGCAACCTTGCACAGCGGGAGTTGCTGTATTTT.

This chain links TRBV2 with TRBJ1-1, with 9 bases matching TRBD1. V gave up 5 bases and J gave up 5 bases; unmatched junction bases: 6. Germline CDR1 reads SNHLY; CDR2 reads FYNNEI. This CDR3 is 14 amino acids long. In DNA, the CDR3 is TGTGCCAGCAGTCGGGGACAGGGTCAGACTGAAGCTTTCTTT. It is translated as CASSRGQGQTEAFF.

The chain is built from TRBV11-3 and TRBJ1-6; 7 nucleotides align to TRBD1. After removal of 4 bases from V and 7 bases from J, the junction contained 10 bases not matched to a gene. CDR3 length: 16 amino acids. Germline V gene data show CDR1 as SGHNT and CDR2 as YENEEA. The CDR3 bases are TGTGCCAGCAGCTCTTCGCAGGGGGTAGGGAATTCACCCCTCCACTTT. This encodes CASSSSQGVGNSPLHF. Supplemented by reference TRBV11-3 and TRBJ1-6, the full variable domain reads EAGVVQSPRYKIIEKKQPVAFWCNPISGHNTLYWYLQNLGQGPELLIRYENEEAVDDSQLPKDRFSAERLKGVDSTLKIQPAELGDSAVYLCASSSSQGVGNSPLHFGNGTRLTVT.

The J gene is TRBJ2-1, the V gene TRBV5-8, with 9 bases identical to TRBD2. Germline CDR1 and CDR2: SGHTS and YDEGEE. The trim removed 5 bases at V and 2 bases at J, leaving 8 bases unmatched. The CDR3 has 16 residues. In DNA, the CDR3 is TGTGCCAGCAGACTGGCGAGACTAGCGGCCTACAATGAGCAGTTCTTC. Protein sequence: CASRLARLAAYNEQFF.

Only one count was recorded for this clone. The chain couples TRBV6-5 to TRBJ1-4; possible D gene TRBD1, 5 bases. The V end lost 6 bases, the J end lost 15 bases, and 17 bases lay between the germline ends. The CDR3 sequence is 12 residues long. CDR1 and CDR2 (germline): MNHEY, SVGAGI. The CDR3 DNA reads TGTGCCAGCAGCCTCCCCGGGGGGAGGTTGTTTTTT. Amino acid sequence: CASSLPGGRLFF.

This clone was counted once. J is TRBJ2-3 and V is TRBV19; tentative D call: TRBD2 (6 bases). This CDR3 region has 13 residues. Between the trimmed V and J ends, which lost 7 bases and 4 bases, there was a span of 12 bases. From germline, CDR1 is LNHDA and CDR2 SQIVND (reference sequence). Here the CDR3 reads CASTPSGADTQYF. CDR3 bases: TGTGCCAGTACCCCGTCGGGGGCAGATACGCAGTATTTT.

The gene calls are TRBV5-4 and TRBJ2-5; 12 bases are shared with TRBD2. CDR1 and CDR2 (germline): SGHNT, YYREEE (reference sequence). The V gene end was trimmed by 4 bases and the J gene end by 5 bases; junction bases not matched to a gene: 6. The CDR3 is 15 residues long. CDR3: CASSPRLAGEETQYF. In nucleotides, the CDR3 is TGTGCCAGCAGCCCCAGACTAGCGGGAGAGGAGACCCAGTACTTC. The complete variable domain, with remaining parts taken from reference TRBV5-4 and TRBJ2-5, reads ETGVTQSPTHLIKTRGQQVTLRCSSQSGHNTVSWYQQALGQGPQFIFQYYREEENGRGNFPPRFSGLQFPNYSSELNVNALELDDSALYLCASSPRLAGEETQYFGPGTRLLVL.

This CDR3 is CASRVQPRNTGELFF. CDR3 in DNA: TGTGCCAGCAGAGTGCAACCGAGGAACACCGGGGAGCTGTTTTTT. V usage is TRBV2 and J usage is TRBJ2-2; the D is unclear. Germline V gene sequence: CDR1 SNHLY, CDR2 FYNNEI. CDR3 size: 15 residues. Trimming took 6 bases from V and 1 from J, leaving 12 bases between them. Supplemented by reference TRBV2 and TRBJ2-2, the full variable domain reads EPEVTQTPSHQVTQMGQEVILRCVPISNHLYFYWYRQILGQKVEFLVSFYNNEISEKSEIFDDQFSVERPDGSNFTLKIRSTKLEDSAMYFCASRVQPRNTGELFFGEGSRLTVL.

This clone was seen a single time. The chain links TRBV11-3 to TRBJ1-1; tentative D call: TRBD1 (6 bases). Trimming took 1 base from V and 6 from J, leaving 9 bases between them. CDR1 is SGHNT, CDR2 YENEEA, per germline. This CDR3 comprises 13 residues. As DNA, the CDR3 is TGTGCCAGCAGCTTAGGGGGACATCCTGAAGCTTTCTTT. Translation gives CASSLGGHPEAFF.

The J gene is TRBJ1-2, the V gene TRBV10-3; 7 nucleotides match TRBD1. Germline CDR1 ENHRY, CDR2 SYGVKD. The V segment lost 6 bases and the J segment 3 bases; nucleotides outside the gene matches: 7. The CDR3 sequence is 14 residues long. The CDR3 spells CAIRQGPADYGYTF. The CDR3, as DNA: TGTGCCATCAGACAGGGGCCAGCAGACTATGGCTACACCTTC.

The chain carries TRBV27 and TRBJ2-7, with no clear D. The V gene lost 3 bases and the J gene lost 4 bases, with 16 bases spanning the gap. This CDR3 is 15 amino acids long. From germline, CDR1 is MNHEY and CDR2 SMNVEV (reference sequence). CDR3 sequence: CASSLGLGATYEQYF. CDR3 nucleotides: TGTGCCAGCAGTTTGGGTCTTGGAGCCACTTACGAGCAGTACTTC.

The genes are TRBV13 and TRBJ1-3, with 7 nucleotides matching TRBD1. The CDR3 spans 17 residues. Unmatched junction bases numbered 8, after V lost 0 bases and J lost 3 bases. Per germline, CDR1 PRHDT and CDR2 FYEKMQ (reference sequence). The CDR3 loop is CASSLGLGGLDGNTIYF. In DNA form, the CDR3 reads TGTGCCAGCAGCTTAGGCCTAGGGGGCTTAGATGGAAACACCATATATTTT. The full variable domain, its missing parts supplied by reference TRBV13 and TRBJ1-3, is AAGVIQSPRHLIKEKRETATLKCYPIPRHDTVYWYQQGPGQDPQFLISFYEKMQSDKGSIPDRFSAQQFSDYHSELNMSSLELGDSALYFCASSLGLGGLDGNTIYFGEGSWLTVV.

V gene TRBV9 combines with J gene TRBJ2-7; possible D gene TRBD1, 6 bases. Germline CDR1 and CDR2: SGDLS and YYNGEE. V dropped 3 bases and J dropped 0 bases, with 10 bases sitting between them. The CDR3 has 14 amino acids. This CDR3 reads CASSAGQYSYEQYF. CDR3 DNA: TGTGCCAGCAGCGCCGGACAGTACTCCTACGAGCAGTACTTC.

The chain has TRBV11-2 and TRBJ2-7; 8 bases are shared with TRBD2. This CDR3 is 15 amino acids long. Germline assignment: CDR1 SGHAT and CDR2 FQNNGV. V shed 1 base, J shed 3 bases, and the junction held 5 bases outside the gene matches. CDR3 sequence (DNA): TGTGCCAGCAGCTTAGTCGGCGGGACTAGCTACGAGCAGTACTTC. It translates to CASSLVGGTSYEQYF.

This rearrangement joins TRBV18 to TRBJ2-3; maybe TRBD1 (6 bases). CDR1 and CDR2 (germline): KGHSH, LQKENI. Trimming left V 6 bases short and J 5 bases short, with 12 bases between. The CDR3 runs to 13 residues. Here the CDR3 reads CASSPGQQDTQYF. The CDR3 region has the DNA TGTGCCAGCTCTCCCGGACAGCAAGATACGCAGTATTTT. The full variable domain, rest sourced from reference TRBV18 and TRBJ2-3, is NAGVMQNPRHLVRRRGQEARLRCSPMKGHSHVYWYRQLPEEGLKFMVYLQKENIIDESGMPKERFSAEFPKEGPSILRIQQVVRGDSAAYFCASSPGQQDTQYFGPGTRLTVL.

This clone has a handful of counts. The V gene is TRBV10-1, the J gene TRBJ2-3, with 13 bases aligning to TRBD2. The CDR3 length is 16 residues. Per the germline V gene, CDR1 is WNHNN and CDR2 is SYGVQD (reference sequence). V was clipped by 4 bases and J by 4 bases; unmatched bases: 5. CDR3 loop: CASSAGTSGISDTQYF. The CDR3 DNA follows: TGCGCCAGCAGTGCGGGGACTAGCGGGATTTCAGATACGCAGTATTTT.

V gene TRBV28 combines with J gene TRBJ2-1, with a weak D call TRBD1 (6 bases). Germline V gene data show CDR1 as MDHEN and CDR2 as SYDVKM. CDR3 length: 13 amino acids. V lost 5 bases, J lost 6 bases, and 11 bases lay in between. The CDR3 DNA follows: TGTGCCAGCAGTCCGGGACACCTCAATGAGCAGTTCTTC. This gives the protein CASSPGHLNEQFF.

The chain has TRBV5-1 and TRBJ1-1; 9 bases fit TRBD1. This CDR3 spans 15 amino acids. CDR1 and CDR2 from the germline V gene are SGHRS and YFSETQ. Germline trimming cut 0 bases from V and 2 bases from J; bases unmatched to any gene: 2. The CDR3 loop reads CASSLGDRDNTEAFF. DNA for the CDR3: TGCGCCAGCAGCTTGGGGGACAGGGATAACACTGAAGCTTTCTTT.

This sequence joins TRBV12-5 and TRBJ2-1; 8 bases agree with TRBD2. Germline CDR1 and CDR2: LGHNT and FRNRAP. Unmatched junction bases numbered 5, after V lost 0 bases and J lost 4 bases. The CDR3 is made up of 16 amino acids. The CDR3 reads CASGLVRTSSYNEQFF. CDR3 sequence (DNA): TGTGCTAGTGGTTTGGTACGGACTAGCTCTTACAATGAGCAGTTCTTC.

This clone was seen just once. The junction shows a germline mismatch at one end, possibly a read error. The chain couples TRBV7-6 to TRBJ2-1; no definite D call. The CDR3 is 13 residues long. Germline V gene lookup returns CDR1 SGHVS and CDR2 FNYEAQ. The CDR3 is CASSPALYSEQFF. The CDR3 region has the DNA TGTGCCAGCAGCCCAGCCCTCTACAGTGAGCAGTTCTTC.

The V call is TRBV6-5, the J call TRBJ2-7; 7 nucleotides match TRBD1. Germline V lookup: CDR1 MNHEY, CDR2 SVGAGI. V trimming: 10 bases; J trimming: 2 bases; junction bases outside the gene matches: 8. This CDR3 region has 13 residues. The CDR3 region is CATMNRGPYEQYF. In DNA, the CDR3 is TGTGCCACTATGAACAGGGGACCCTACGAGCAGTACTTC.

The chain uses TRBV6-6 and TRBJ1-2; D perhaps matches TRBD1 (6 bases). CDR1 is MNHNY and CDR2 is SVGAGI in the germline V gene (reference sequence). The V gene lost 6 bases and the J gene lost 4 bases, with 15 bases spanning the gap. The CDR3 extends over 14 amino acids. In nucleotides, the CDR3 is TGTGCCAGCAGCGAGAGACAGGCGGGCTATGGCTACACCTTC. Protein product: CASSERQAGYGYTF.

In this sample, this clone turned up once. This chain uses TRBV5-1 with TRBJ1-1; D ambiguous. Germline CDR1 is SGHRS and CDR2 is YFSETQ. The ends were cut back, 4 bases at V and 1 base at J, with 17 bases in the middle. CDR3 size: 16 residues. The CDR3 reads CASSPRITQRNTEAFF. CDR3 DNA: TGCGCCAGCAGCCCGCGGATTACACAAAGGAACACTGAAGCTTTCTTT.

The CDR3 sequence: CASSDGTYNEQFF. In DNA, the CDR3 is TGTGCCAGCAGCGACGGGACTTACAATGAGCAGTTCTTC. V is TRBV7-9 and J is TRBJ2-1; possibly TRBD2 for D (6 bases). V was cut by 5 bases and J by 4 bases, with 9 bases left in between. The CDR3 runs to 13 residues. Germline-derived CDR1 and CDR2 are SEHNR and FQNEAQ (reference sequence). Looking up the rest from reference TRBV7-9 and TRBJ2-1 gives the full variable domain: DTGVSQNPRHKITKRGQNVTFRCDPISEHNRLYWYRQTLGQGPEFLTYFQNEAQLEKSRLLSDRFSAERPKGSFSTLEIQRTEQGDSAMYLCASSDGTYNEQFFGPGTRLTVL.

The chain employs TRBV28 and TRBJ2-7; 9 bases are a match to TRBD1. Germline CDR1 is MDHEN and CDR2 is SYDVKM. J lost 0 bases, V lost 6 bases, and 6 bases had no gene match. The CDR3 length is 15 residues. The CDR3 is CASSRGQGSSYEQYF. The CDR3 nucleotides read TGTGCCAGCAGCCGAGGACAGGGGAGCTCCTACGAGCAGTACTTC.